These 25 T cell receptor beta chains were all obtained from the same sample, sequenced in a study of T cells in localized non-small cell lung cancer. Generated by immunoSEQ multiplex PCR, the TCRdb table keeps only in-frame clones and is missing some. Of about 54,000 clones listed, about 80% were seen once; the top ten hold just under 20%. The material was peripheral blood, obtained before any cancer treatment. The receptors were sampled from an older female donor with stage II squamous cell lung carcinoma.

The V call is TRBV6-5, the J call TRBJ2-7; weak D call: TRBD1 (5 bases). The germline CDR1 and CDR2 sequences are MNHEY and SVGAGI. The CDR3 runs to 11 residues. Trimming removed 8 bases at V and 3 bases at J, with 8 bases between. DNA for the CDR3: TGTGCCAGCCAGGGTCTCTACGAGCAGTACTTC. It encodes CASQGLYEQYF.

This chain uses TRBV6-6 with TRBJ1-3; D unclear. Trimming stripped 6 bases from V and 4 bases from J, with 19 bases between. The germline V gene encodes CDR1 MNHNY and CDR2 SVGAGI (reference sequence). The CDR3 covers 16 residues. CDR3 residues: CASRPDQAAPGNTIYF. The DNA for the CDR3 is TGTGCCAGCAGACCCGATCAGGCGGCTCCGGGAAACACCATATATTTT.

The CDR3 loop is CASSAALGYEQYF. In DNA form, the CDR3 reads TGTGCCAGCAGCGCCGCTTTGGGCTACGAGCAGTACTTC. This chain joins TRBV9 and TRBJ2-7; unclear D gene. Per the germline V gene, CDR1 is SGDLS and CDR2 is YYNGEE. Trimming stripped 3 bases from V and 3 bases from J, with 10 bases between. The CDR3 runs 13 residues.

The V gene is TRBV7-3, the J gene TRBJ2-2; 8 nucleotides match TRBD1. V lost 4 bases and J lost 2; bases outside the gene matches: 3. The CDR3 consists of 15 residues. Germline V gene data show CDR1 as SGHTA and CDR2 as FQGTGA. The DNA for the CDR3 is TGTGCCAGCAGCTCCGGACAGGGTAACACCGGGGAGCTGTTTTTT. It yields the protein CASSSGQGNTGELFF.

This chain uses TRBV4-1 with TRBJ2-1; 7 nucleotides match TRBD1. The ends lost 1 base at V and 2 bases at J; junction bases unmatched: 2. This CDR3 contains 15 residues. Germline V CDR1 and CDR2: MGHRA, YSYEKL. The CDR3 nucleotides read TGCGCCAGCAGCCAAGGACAGGGAACCTACAATGAGCAGTTCTTC. This codes for CASSQGQGTYNEQFF.

V gene TRBV7-2 combines with J gene TRBJ1-2, with D possibly TRBD1 on 6 matching bases. The CDR3 is 13 residues long. The germline V and J ends were trimmed by 2 bases and 8 bases, with 12 bases remaining between them. Germline CDR1 reads SGHTA; CDR2 reads FQGNSA. The DNA for the CDR3 is TGTGCCAGCAGCTTACGGGGGCAGGGCGGCTACACCTTC. It codes for CASSLRGQGGYTF.

This clone occurred a few times. V is TRBV18 and J is TRBJ1-1; D is unclear. The CDR3 sequence is 13 residues long. Trimming cost V 8 bases and J 3 bases, with 13 bases left between them. CDR1 is KGHSH and CDR2 is LQKENI in the germline V gene. The chain's CDR3 is CASALGGDTEAFF. In nucleotides, the CDR3 is TGTGCCAGCGCCCTCGGTGGGGACACTGAAGCTTTCTTT.

The chain combines TRBV7-2 with TRBJ1-2; perhaps TRBD1 as D (6 bases). Germline CDR1 SGHTA, CDR2 FQGNSA. V was trimmed by 6 bases and J by 4 bases, leaving 12 bases between them. The CDR3 contains 13 residues. The CDR3 spells CASRDSSFYGYTF. The CDR3 nucleotides read TGTGCCAGCAGGGACAGTTCTTTCTATGGCTACACCTTC.

The chain links TRBV5-6 to TRBJ2-1, with D possibly matching TRBD1 (5 bases). Germline values: CDR1 SGHDT, CDR2 YYEEEE. Trimming left V 7 bases short and J 4 bases short, with 15 bases between. The CDR3 spans 14 residues. The CDR3 bases are TGTGCCAGCGGCAATACAGGAGTTTACAATGAGCAGTTCTTC. It codes for CASGNTGVYNEQFF.

The chain links TRBV7-2 to TRBJ2-7; D call uncertain. The CDR3 covers 13 residues. CDR1 is SGHTA and CDR2 is FQGNSA in the germline V gene. With 4 bases removed from V and 3 bases from J, the gap between germline ends came to 10 bases. The CDR3: CASSSQALYEQYF. The CDR3 DNA follows: TGTGCCAGCAGCTCCCAGGCGCTCTACGAGCAGTACTTC.

The V gene is TRBV7-9, the J gene TRBJ1-3, with 10 bases matching TRBD1. The CDR3 has 16 residues. Germline CDR1 reads SEHNR; CDR2 reads FQNEAQ (reference sequence). V was clipped by 5 bases and J by 3 bases; unmatched bases: 7. For the CDR3, the DNA is TGTGCCAGCAGCAGGTCCCGGGACAGGGGTGGAAACACCATATATTTT. Translating it yields CASSRSRDRGGNTIYF.

The chain uses TRBV4-3 and TRBJ1-2, with D maybe TRBD1 (6 bases). Looked up from germline, CDR1 is LGHNA and CDR2 is YSLEER. The V and J ends lost 1 base and 3 bases respectively, with 12 bases between them. This CDR3 has 15 residues. The CDR3 coding sequence is TGCGCCAGCAGCCAAGCCTTGACAGGATACTATGGCTACACCTTC. Amino acids: CASSQALTGYYGYTF.

The chain links TRBV4-1 to TRBJ1-4; tentatively, D is TRBD1 (6 bases). V was trimmed by 0 bases and J by 8 bases, leaving 13 bases between them. Germline lookup yields CDR1 MGHRA and CDR2 YSYEKL. The CDR3 length is 15 residues. The CDR3 region has the DNA TGCGCCAGCAGCCAAGAACAGGGTGGAAACGAAAAACTGTTTTTT. It specifies CASSQEQGGNEKLFF.

This chain connects TRBV18 to TRBJ2-3, with D tentatively TRBD2 (6 bases). CDR1 and CDR2 from the germline V gene are KGHSH and LQKENI. This CDR3 contains 15 residues. With 6 bases removed from V and 0 bases from J, the gap between germline ends came to 13 bases. CDR3 amino acids: CASSQSGTSTDTQYF. The CDR3 nucleotides are TGTGCCAGCTCGCAGTCGGGGACTAGCACAGATACGCAGTATTTT.

This chain joins TRBV6-1 and TRBJ1-2, with a tentative D call TRBD1 (5 bases). Looked up from germline, CDR1 is MNHNS and CDR2 is SASEGT. The CDR3 runs 13 residues. The V and J ends lost 5 bases and 4 bases respectively, with 11 bases between them. DNA for the CDR3: TGTGCCAGCAGTCTCGACAGACTCTATGGCTACACCTTC. Translated: CASSLDRLYGYTF.

V usage is TRBV5-4 and J usage is TRBJ2-7, with 8 bases aligning to TRBD1. V lost 1 base, J lost 3 bases, and 3 bases stayed unmatched. The CDR3 has 14 residues. Germline CDR1 is SGHNT and CDR2 is YYREEE (reference sequence). CDR3 in amino acids: CASSLIDRGYEQYF. The CDR3 DNA reads as TGTGCCAGCAGCTTGATCGACAGGGGCTACGAGCAGTACTTC.

This chain connects TRBV2 to TRBJ1-2, with 7 bases aligning to TRBD1. The J segment lost 5 bases and the V segment lost 2 bases, leaving 11 bases of the junction unmatched. CDR1 and CDR2 (germline): SNHLY, FYNNEI. The CDR3 is 16 amino acids. CDR3 residues: CASSETPGQAGYGYTF. DNA for the CDR3: TGTGCCAGCAGTGAAACCCCAGGACAGGCGGGGTATGGCTACACCTTC. Drawing the rest from reference TRBV2 and TRBJ1-2, the complete variable domain is EPEVTQTPSHQVTQMGQEVILRCVPISNHLYFYWYRQILGQKVEFLVSFYNNEISEKSEIFDDQFSVERPDGSNFTLKIRSTKLEDSAMYFCASSETPGQAGYGYTFGSGTRLTVV.

The rearrangement links TRBV19 to TRBJ1-1, with 8 nucleotides matching TRBD1. Trimming took 0 bases from V and 4 from J; bases not matched to a gene: 7. CDR1 is LNHDA, CDR2 SQIVND, per germline (reference sequence). The CDR3 sequence is 16 residues long. As DNA, the CDR3 is TGTGCCAGTAGTATAGATGGGACAGGATTGAGCACTGAAGCTTTCTTT. This gives the protein CASSIDGTGLSTEAFF.

The J gene is TRBJ1-2, the V gene TRBV6-5; no firm D call. Trimming took 5 bases from V and 9 from J, leaving 10 bases between them. Germline V CDR1 and CDR2: MNHEY, SVGAGI. CDR3 length equals 11 residues. The CDR3 DNA is TGTGCCAGCAGTCCCCTTAGGCGCTACACCTTC. Its translation is CASSPLRRYTF.

This clone was recorded only once. J is TRBJ2-7 and V is TRBV5-4, with D possibly TRBD2 on 5 matching bases. The length of the CDR3 is 13 residues. Germline assignment: CDR1 SGHNT and CDR2 YYREEE (reference sequence). V lost 3 bases to trimming and J lost 12 bases, with 19 bases between them. The CDR3 bases are TGTGCCAGCAGCTATCCCGGGATGTTAATCTTGTACTTC. Translating it yields CASSYPGMLILYF. The full variable domain, in which reference TRBV5-4 and TRBJ2-7 provide the parts outside the CDR3, is ETGVTQSPTHLIKTRGQQVTLRCSSQSGHNTVSWYQQALGQGPQFIFQYYREEENGRGNFPPRFSGLQFPNYSSELNVNALELDDSALYLCASSYPGMLILYFGPGTRLTVT.

In regard to this clone: Other nucleotide sequences from this sample produce the same CDR3. The chain uses TRBV10-3 and TRBJ1-1, with unresolved D. V gave up 0 bases and J gave up 1 base, with 6 bases separating them. The CDR3 contains 14 residues. The V gene's germline CDR1 is ENHRY and CDR2 SYGVKD. Here the CDR3 DNA reads TGTGCCATCAGTGAGTCGGGGAGGAACACTGAAGCTTTCTTT. Its protein is CAISESGRNTEAFF.

This clone was seen more than once but under ten times. The chain uses TRBV5-1 and TRBJ1-1, with D possibly being TRBD1 (5 bases). Trimming left V 0 bases short and J 5 bases short, with 14 bases between. Germline V CDR1 and CDR2: SGHRS, YFSETQ. This CDR3 is built from 15 residues. This CDR3 is CASSLAADRRTEAFF. The CDR3 region has the DNA TGCGCCAGCAGCTTGGCGGCAGACAGACGTACTGAAGCTTTCTTT. The full variable domain, rest sourced from reference TRBV5-1 and TRBJ1-1, is KAGVTQTPRYLIKTRGQQVTLSCSPISGHRSVSWYQQTPGQGLQFLFEYFSETQRNKGNFPGRFSGRQFSNSRSEMNVSTLELGDSALYLCASSLAADRRTEAFFGQGTRLTVV.

J is TRBJ1-4 and V is TRBV5-6, with D hard to call. Germline V lookup: CDR1 SGHDT, CDR2 YYEEEE. The ends were cut back, 0 bases at V and 12 bases at J, with 9 bases in the middle. The CDR3 runs to 12 residues. CDR3 in amino acids: CASSLGVGELFF. CDR3 in DNA: TGTGCCAGCAGCTTGGGAGTTGGGGAACTGTTTTTT.

This sequence joins TRBV6-6 and TRBJ1-5, with 8 positions matching TRBD1. Losses at the gene ends were 7 bases for V and 2 bases for J; bases not matched to a gene: 4. The germline V gene encodes CDR1 MNHNY and CDR2 SVGAGI (reference sequence). The CDR3 consists of 14 residues. Here the CDR3 DNA reads TGTGCCAGCAAAGGACAGGGAGGCAATCAGCCCCAGCATTTT. It yields the protein CASKGQGGNQPQHF.

This chain links TRBV5-6 with TRBJ2-7; TRBD1 or TRBD2 may be the D gene (5 bases each). The CDR3 spans 14 residues. Germline V gene data show CDR1 as SGHDT and CDR2 as YYEEEE. V was clipped by 4 bases and J by 2 bases, with 13 bases between them. The CDR3 bases are TGTGCCAGCAGCGCCTTGGGACCTACCTACGAGCAGTACTTC. This translates into CASSALGPTYEQYF.